The T cell receptor beta chain described here comes from a study of blood T cell repertoires in COVID-19. For the study at large: The study drew acute and convalescent COVID-19 samples from the United States, Italy and Spain.

Germline assignment: CDR1 SGHNT and CDR2 YYREEE (reference sequence). The ends were cut back, 0 bases at V and 0 bases at J, with 11 bases in the middle. The CDR3 is 16 amino acids. Only in-frame clones appear in the TCRdb table, and some are missing; sequencing was by immunoSEQ multiplex PCR. The table lists some 300,000 clones, 65% to 90% of them singletons. V and J are TRBV5-4 and TRBJ2-3; D possibly corresponds to TRBD2 (6 bases). The sample consisted of peripheral blood. This sequence originates from a woman between 65 and 79 years old with COVID-19, enrolled during active disease. The CDR3 coding sequence is TGTGCCAGCAGCTTGGCTAGCGTAGCTAGCACAGATACGCAGTATTTT. Its translation is CASSLASVASTDTQYF. The full variable domain, its missing parts supplied by reference TRBV5-4 and TRBJ2-3, is ETGVTQSPTHLIKTRGQQVTLRCSSQSGHNTVSWYQQALGQGPQFIFQYYREEENGRGNFPPRFSGLQFPNYSSELNVNALELDDSALYLCASSLASVASTDTQYFGPGTRLTVL.